The next 27 T cell receptor beta chains were all read from a single sample in a study of blood T cell repertoires in COVID-19. Profiled with immunoSEQ multiplex PCR; TCRdb holds only in-frame clones, not every one. The sample has some 150,000 clones; about 90% are singletons. The sample comprised peripheral blood. Source of these receptors: an older woman with acute or convalescent COVID-19.

The rearrangement links TRBV6-5 to TRBJ1-2; no definite D call. V lost 4 bases to trimming and J lost 4 bases, with 19 bases between them. The germline V gene has CDR1 MNHEY and CDR2 SVGAGI. This CDR3 comprises 16 residues. The DNA of the CDR3 is TGTGCCAGCAGTTCAATAGGTCAGGAACACGGCTATGGCTACACCTTC. This translates into CASSSIGQEHGYGYTF.

V is TRBV12-3 or TRBV12-4 and J is TRBJ1-5; TRBD1 aligns across 7 bases. The CDR3 sequence is 13 residues long. V was clipped by 8 bases and J by 9 bases; unmatched bases: 10. The CDR3 reads CASGGQNVAPQHF. The CDR3 DNA reads as TGTGCCAGCGGGGGACAGAACGTCGCGCCCCAGCATTTT.

This clone was observed a handful of times. The chain employs TRBV29-1 and TRBJ2-1; D might be TRBD2 (5 bases). The germline V gene encodes CDR1 SQVTM and CDR2 ANQGSEA. This CDR3 region has 11 residues. Trimming shortened V by 5 bases and J by 8 bases, and 10 bases separated the two germline ends. The CDR3 here is CSVRLDYEQFF. The CDR3 coding sequence is TGCAGCGTTAGGTTGGACTATGAGCAGTTCTTC.

The rearrangement joins TRBV5-8 to TRBJ1-2; 10 bases agree with TRBD1. There are 16 residues in the CDR3. The germline V gene encodes CDR1 SGHTS and CDR2 YDEGEE. The V gene end was trimmed by 4 bases and the J gene end by 3 bases; junction bases not matched to a gene: 9. For the CDR3, the DNA is TGTGCCAGCAGCCAAAGACAGGGGGCGATTTACTATGGCTACACCTTC. It yields the protein CASSQRQGAIYYGYTF.

The V gene is TRBV4-2, the J gene TRBJ1-2; no firm D call. The germline gives CDR1 LGHNA, CDR2 YNFKEQ. The length of the CDR3 is 18 residues. Trimming stripped 1 base from V and 4 bases from J, with 22 bases between. In DNA, the CDR3 is TGTGCCAGCAGCCAAGGTCCCCCCGGGAGGACCACCACCTATGGCTACACCTTC. This encodes CASSQGPPGRTTTYGYTF.

In this sample, this clone turned up a few times. As DNA, the CDR3 is TGTGCCAGCAGTCGCCAGGGGGGCACTGAAGCTTTCTTT. Protein: CASSRQGGTEAFF. This chain links TRBV12-3 or TRBV12-4 with TRBJ1-1, with 7 bases fitting TRBD1. V lost 5 bases, J lost 4 bases, and 4 bases stayed unmatched. CDR3 length: 13 amino acids.

This chain uses TRBV4-2 with TRBJ2-2; 9 nucleotides align to TRBD2. Trimming at V came to 4 bases and at J to 1 base, leaving 4 bases not matched to a gene. CDR1 is LGHNA and CDR2 is YNFKEQ in the germline V gene. The CDR3 covers 16 residues. The CDR3 coding sequence is TGTGCCAGCAGCCCAGCGGGGGGAAGGAACACCGGGGAGCTGTTTTTT. It specifies CASSPAGGRNTGELFF.

This chain joins TRBV27 and TRBJ1-2; 7 nucleotides line up with TRBD1. CDR1 and CDR2 from the germline V gene are MNHEY and SMNVEV (reference sequence). The trim removed 3 bases at V and 3 bases at J, leaving 28 bases unmatched. The CDR3 is 22 residues long. The CDR3: CASSFYIDDTATPRDRYYGYTF. The CDR3 DNA reads as TGTGCCAGCAGTTTTTATATTGATGATACAGCAACCCCCCGGGACAGATACTATGGCTACACCTTC.

The chain couples TRBV5-4 to TRBJ2-7; 7 bases line up with TRBD1. With 0 bases clipped from V and 4 bases from J, the junction kept 10 bases outside the gene matches. The CDR3 has 16 residues. CDR1 and CDR2 (germline): SGHNT, YYREEE (reference sequence). CDR3 sequence reads: CASSLGTGGFGYEQYF. In DNA form, the CDR3 reads TGTGCCAGCAGCTTGGGGACAGGAGGTTTCGGGTACGAGCAGTACTTC.

The chain recombines TRBV19 with TRBJ2-1; no reliable D call. The CDR3 is 16 residues long. V lost 5 bases, J lost 0 bases, and 14 bases lay in between. Germline V gene sequence: CDR1 LNHDA, CDR2 SQIVND (reference sequence). The CDR3 DNA reads as TGTGCCAGTAGTCTGACGACACAGTACTCCTACAATGAGCAGTTCTTC. Protein: CASSLTTQYSYNEQFF.

The chain uses TRBV28 and TRBJ1-6; maybe TRBD1 (6 bases). The CDR3 is made up of 15 amino acids. The germline V gene encodes CDR1 MDHEN and CDR2 SYDVKM. Trimming stripped 9 bases from V and 0 bases from J, with 12 bases between. CDR3 in amino acids: CASLMDSSYNSPLHF. CDR3 nucleotides: TGTGCCAGTTTGATGGACAGCTCCTATAATTCACCCCTCCACTTT. The whole variable domain, filled in from reference TRBV28 and TRBJ1-6, reads DVKVTQSSRYLVKRTGEKVFLECVQDMDHENMFWYRQDPGLGLRLIYFSYDVKMKEKGDIPEGYSVSREKKERFSLILESASTNQTSMYLCASLMDSSYNSPLHFGNGTRLTVT.

This chain uses TRBV11-3 with TRBJ2-1; 12 nucleotides agree with TRBD2. V dropped 5 bases and J dropped 7; count of bases not matched to a gene: 9. The CDR3 runs to 16 residues. Looked up from germline, CDR1 is SGHNT and CDR2 is YENEEA. The CDR3 DNA sequence: TGTGCCAGCAGCCCTAGCGGGGGGGCCACTGAGAATGAGCAGTTCTTC. Protein: CASSPSGGATENEQFF. The variable domain in full, completed from reference TRBV11-3 and TRBJ2-1, reads EAGVVQSPRYKIIEKKQPVAFWCNPISGHNTLYWYLQNLGQGPELLIRYENEEAVDDSQLPKDRFSAERLKGVDSTLKIQPAELGDSAVYLCASSPSGGATENEQFFGPGTRLTVL.

The chain employs TRBV9 and TRBJ1-1; D is unclear. The germline gives CDR1 SGDLS, CDR2 YYNGEE. The CDR3 is 15 amino acids. Trimming shortened V by 4 bases and J by 4 bases, and 17 bases separated the two germline ends. CDR3 coding DNA: TGTGCCAGCAGCCCGTCGACCGGGTTAGTCACTGAAGCTTTCTTT. This codes for CASSPSTGLVTEAFF.

The chain recombines TRBV30 with TRBJ2-3, with 12 bases fitting TRBD2. The CDR3 is 15 residues long. J gave up 2 bases and V 1 base, and 1 base lay outside the gene matches. The V gene's germline CDR1 is GTSNPN and CDR2 SVGIG (reference sequence). The CDR3 reads CAWSGLAGVTDTQYF. In DNA, the CDR3 is TGTGCCTGGAGTGGACTAGCGGGGGTCACAGATACGCAGTATTTT.

V gene TRBV7-6 combines with J gene TRBJ1-1; weak D call: TRBD1 (6 bases). CDR3 length: 14 residues. The V end lost 2 bases, the J end lost 5 bases, and 12 bases lay between the germline ends. The germline V gene has CDR1 SGHVS and CDR2 FNYEAQ. CDR3 DNA: TGTGCCAGCAGCTTACAGGGGATGGAAACTGAAGCTTTCTTT. It yields the protein CASSLQGMETEAFF.

This chain uses TRBV24-1 with TRBJ2-1; tentative D call: TRBD2 (5 bases). Germline-derived CDR1 and CDR2 are KGHDR and SFDVKD. V was pared by 1 base and J by 5 bases, with 8 bases between. The CDR3 loop spans 14 amino acids. As DNA, the CDR3 is TGTGCCACCAGTGATTTCACCGGGAACAATGAGCAGTTCTTC. Translation: CATSDFTGNNEQFF.

The CDR3 region is CAALNAVNYGYTF. As DNA, the CDR3 is TGTGCCGCCCTAAACGCGGTAAACTATGGCTACACCTTC. V and J are TRBV28 and TRBJ1-2, with unresolved D. The germline CDR1 and CDR2 sequences are MDHEN and SYDVKM. There are 13 residues in the CDR3. V was trimmed by 11 bases and J by 2 bases, leaving 15 bases between them.

The chain has TRBV19 and TRBJ1-6; no definite D call. The germline V gene has CDR1 LNHDA and CDR2 SQIVND (reference sequence). This CDR3 has 14 residues. Trimming left V 3 bases short and J 5 bases short, with 8 bases between. CDR3 protein: CASSIAQDNSPLHF. As DNA, the CDR3 is TGTGCCAGTAGTATCGCCCAGGATAATTCACCCCTCCACTTT.

The chain carries TRBV7-2 and TRBJ1-6, with 7 bases matching TRBD1. The CDR3 spans 15 residues. The germline CDR1 and CDR2 sequences are SGHTA and FQGNSA. The V gene end was trimmed by 8 bases and the J gene end by 0 bases; junction bases not matched to a gene: 4. The DNA for the CDR3 is TGTGCCAGCGGACAGGAGAGCTCCTATAATTCACCCCTCCACTTT. It translates to CASGQESSYNSPLHF.

V usage is TRBV6-6 and J usage is TRBJ1-2, with no clear D. Deletions cut 5 bases from V and 0 bases from J, with 10 bases between. This CDR3 comprises 14 residues. Looked up from germline, CDR1 is MNHNY and CDR2 is SVGAGI (reference sequence). CDR3 nucleotide sequence: TGTGCCAGCAGTGGGGAGAGTGCTAACTATGGCTACACCTTC. It codes for CASSGESANYGYTF.

The V call is TRBV10-3, the J call TRBJ2-2, with 9 positions matching TRBD2. With 10 bases clipped from V and 0 bases from J, the junction kept 9 bases outside the gene matches. The germline CDR1 and CDR2 sequences are ENHRY and SYGVKD. This CDR3 region has 16 residues. CDR3 sequence (DNA): TGTGCCACCAGGAGACTAGCGGAGACGAACACCGGGGAGCTGTTTTTT. As protein: CATRRLAETNTGELFF.

In this sample, this clone turned up once. CDR3 loop: CASSPGLAYEQYF. CDR3 nucleotides: TGTGCCAGCTCTCCGGGACTAGCCTACGAGCAGTACTTC. The chain couples TRBV18 to TRBJ2-7; 8 bases are shared with TRBD2. This CDR3 has 13 amino acids. Germline V gives CDR1 KGHSH, CDR2 LQKENI. J lost 2 bases, V lost 6 bases, and 3 bases had no gene match.

The count of this clone is one. The CDR3 is CASNDHQGTGQPQHF. CDR3 coding DNA: TGTGCCAGTAACGACCATCAGGGGACGGGACAGCCCCAGCATTTT. V is TRBV19 and J is TRBJ1-5; possibly TRBD1 for D (6 bases). The CDR3 runs to 15 residues. V lost 7 bases to trimming and J lost 7 bases, with 20 bases between them. Per the germline V gene, CDR1 is LNHDA and CDR2 is SQIVND (reference sequence).

This clone came up a few times. This chain connects TRBV5-1 to TRBJ2-1; D gene unclear. With 3 bases removed from V and 4 bases from J, the gap between germline ends came to 11 bases. The CDR3 is made up of 14 amino acids. Germline V gene lookup returns CDR1 SGHRS and CDR2 YFSETQ. CDR3 in amino acids: CASSYQRLYNEQFF. The CDR3 DNA sequence: TGCGCCAGCAGCTACCAGCGACTTTACAATGAGCAGTTCTTC. The full variable domain, its missing parts supplied by reference TRBV5-1 and TRBJ2-1, is KAGVTQTPRYLIKTRGQQVTLSCSPISGHRSVSWYQQTPGQGLQFLFEYFSETQRNKGNFPGRFSGRQFSNSRSEMNVSTLELGDSALYLCASSYQRLYNEQFFGPGTRLTVL.

The chain couples TRBV30 to TRBJ1-2; maybe TRBD1 (5 bases). This CDR3 comprises 13 residues. Germline CDR1 and CDR2: GTSNPN and SVGIG (reference sequence). V lost 0 bases, J lost 6 bases, and 11 bases lay in between. CDR3 DNA: TGTGCCTGGAGTGTGAGCGGGGGGAATGGCTACACCTTC. Its protein product is CAWSVSGGNGYTF.

V gene TRBV16 combines with J gene TRBJ1-2; tentative D call: TRBD1 (5 bases). The CDR3 is made up of 16 amino acids. CDR1 and CDR2 from the germline V gene are KGHSY and FQNENV. Trimming stripped 0 bases from V and 2 bases from J, with 13 bases between. The DNA of the CDR3 is TGTGCCAGCAGCCAATCCGTGACCCAGGGCAACTATGGCTACACCTTC. It translates to CASSQSVTQGNYGYTF.

This clone appeared a single time. This chain uses TRBV4-3 with TRBJ1-3; D is unclear. In germline, CDR1 is LGHNA, CDR2 YSLEER. The ends were cut back, 0 bases at V and 4 bases at J, with 10 bases in the middle. This CDR3 comprises 15 residues. The CDR3 DNA follows: TGCGCCAGCAGCCAAGAGGGAGGGTGGGGAAACACCATATATTTT. Translating gives CASSQEGGWGNTIYF.